This T cell receptor beta chain was obtained from a study of OX40 agonist ivuxolimab in advanced cancers. For the study at large: Every 2 weeks, patients got intravenous ivuxolimab at one of six dose levels (0.01-10 mg/kg). One patient with hepatocellular carcinoma and two with cutaneous melanoma, three in all, had partial responses. Recorded diagnoses for dose-escalation patients were hepatocellular carcinoma, melanoma, renal cell or head and neck cancer. The study, taken as a whole, reports: Among the least clonally expanded were partial responders at 0.1-3.0 mg/kg.

Trimming stripped 6 bases from V and 3 bases from J, with 9 bases between. The CDR3 length is 11 residues. Germline V CDR1 and CDR2: SQVTM, ANQGSEA. Clones were read by immunoSEQ multiplex PCR, and TCRdb kept only the in-frame ones, dropping some. The sample comprises tens of thousands of clones, about 85% of which are singletons, and 15% to 20% rests with the top ten. This clone was recorded a few times. The antigen is unknown. The chain joins TRBV29-1 to TRBJ2-7, with D hard to call. The material sequenced was CD4+ or CD8+ T cells sorted from blood, taken in a trial of the OX40 agonist ivuxolimab. The sequence derives from an adult with an advanced solid tumor such as melanoma, head and neck, liver or kidney cancer. In DNA, the CDR3 is TGCAGCGTGGAGTCTAGCTACGAGCAGTACTTC. This codes for CSVESSYEQYF.